This T cell receptor (beta chain) comes out of a study of CD8+ T cells in alopecia areata. The CDR3 covers 14 residues. Trimming shortened V by 1 base and J by 7 bases, and 11 bases separated the two germline ends. Germline-derived CDR1 and CDR2 are LGHNA and YSLEER. CD4+ and CD8+ T cells were sorted from PBMCs stained for CD3, CD4 and CD8. Extracted from the samples, RNA was reverse transcribed into cDNA to serve as the sequencing template. TCRdb's table, derived via immunoSEQ multiplex PCR, lists solely in-frame clones and lacks some. The data hold 110,000 to 150,000 clones, with roughly 53% observed a single time.

The TCR was taken from a human donor with alopecia areata. V and J are TRBV4-3 and TRBJ2-4; D unclear. The specimen comprised CD4+ T cells sorted from blood, sampled at week 0. CDR3 sequence reads: CASSQGRLGNIQYF. The CDR3 nucleotides read TGCGCCAGCAGCCAAGGTCGTCTGGGGAACATTCAGTACTTC.